Sequencing of this T cell receptor (beta chain) was carried out in a study of cytotoxic CD8 clonotypes in ibrutinib-treated CLL. Overall study context: Patients attained approximately 24 partial and 2 complete responses; at median approximately 68 months, 14 remained remitted while around twelve progressed. Collecting the response samples happened after a median 12 months of treatment, with a range of 6 to 36.

Profiled with immunoSEQ multiplex PCR; TCRdb holds only in-frame clones, not every one. The sample holds some 200,000 clones; 79% are singletons and the top ten take over 9.5%. Source: PBMCs, taken after 12 months of ibrutinib treatment. This sequence originates from a human donor with chronic lymphocytic leukemia.

The CDR3 region has the DNA TGCGCCAGTGGTCCAGGGGATACAGCGGGGATATACGAGCAGTACTTC. It is translated as CASGPGDTAGIYEQYF. The V and J genes are TRBV5-1 and TRBJ2-7; TRBD2 might be the D (7 bases). The CDR3 length is 16 residues. The V and J ends lost 8 bases and 4 bases respectively, with 25 bases between them. CDR1 is SGHRS, CDR2 YFSETQ, per germline.